This T cell receptor beta chain originates from a study of beta chain features in type 1 diabetes. At the level of the study: Healthy donors and patients showed comparable age, gender and cell yields. Findings of the study overall: Diminished insertions and augmented deletions at VDJ junctions characterized type 1 diabetes patients. Sequencing from cDNA could over-represent high-TCR-expressing cells.

cDNA synthesis used the whole RNA isolate, giving expressed TCRB sequences. About 3.9 million reads on average were seen across naive, central memory and regulatory T cell samples. TCRdb's copy holds only in-frame clones and misses some; the assay was immunoSEQ multiplex PCR. The table includes 900,000 or so clones, about a sixth detected once. Comments on this clone: The target antigen is unknown.

The germline V and J ends were trimmed by 8 bases and 4 bases, with 14 bases remaining between them. This CDR3 region has 13 residues. Germline V gene lookup returns CDR1 MNHNY and CDR2 SVGAGI (reference sequence). The V gene is TRBV6-6, the J gene TRBJ1-1, with no clear D. The clonotype was recovered from a woman between 18 and 29 years old in good health. The sequenced material came from naive CD4+ T cells from blood. DNA for the CDR3: TGTGCCAGCCGGGGAGGGTCCTTCACTGAAGCTTTCTTT. It encodes CASRGGSFTEAFF.